The sequence of this TCR beta chain was determined in a study of cytomegalovirus exposure and HLA in healthy donors. The CDR3 sequence is 15 residues long. Germline CDR1 MNHNY, CDR2 SVGAGI (reference sequence). V lost 0 bases to trimming and J lost 2 bases, with 10 bases between them. PCR employed 60 Vbeta and 13 Jbeta primers. The protocol was immunoSEQ multiplex PCR, while the TCRdb copy is restricted to in-frame clones and leaves out a portion. Here the sample spans over 150,000 clones, 80% being singletons. Study-level findings and limits: Researchers reportedly found TCR beta sequences accurately predicted most subjects' HLA-A and HLA-B alleles. The productive fraction for most TCR beta V segments was about 87% or about 30% in an earlier analysis.

About this clone itself: Its antigen is as yet unknown.

V and J are TRBV6-6 and TRBJ1-1; D is possibly TRBD1 (5 bases). Material for sequencing was PBMCs. The TCR comes from a man aged 25 to 45 in good health and CMV-seropositive. CDR3 DNA: TGTGCCAGCAGTTACTCTACAGGAGACAACACTGAAGCTTTCTTT. Its translation is CASSYSTGDNTEAFF.